The present T cell receptor beta chain was sequenced within a study of blood T cell repertoires in COVID-19. In the study overall: COVID-19 samples, acute and convalescent, were from the United States, Italy and Spain.

With V trimmed by 5 bases and J by 8 bases, 19 bases remained unmatched. Germline CDR1 and CDR2: SGHTA and FQGNSA. This CDR3 region has 18 residues. Enrolled through a virtual design, the participants were between roughly 18 and 100 years of age and came from some 26 US areas. Assignments of participants to cohorts depended upon their own reported clinical history. Two negative PCRs, clearance, or symptom resolution were required of recovered Cohort 3 donors. Only in-frame clones appear in the TCRdb table, and some are missing; sequencing was by immunoSEQ multiplex PCR. The sample lists 200,000 to 250,000 clones, roughly 85% occurring once.

The J gene is TRBJ1-2, the V gene TRBV7-2; 11 positions match TRBD1. The sequence derives from a man between 40 and 49 years old who had recovered from COVID-19. Sequenced: PBMCs or T cells enriched from blood (not recorded which). The CDR3 protein is CASSLQGGQGVLVGGYTF. CDR3 DNA: TGTGCCAGCAGCCTTCAAGGGGGACAGGGGGTTCTAGTAGGAGGCTACACCTTC. The full variable domain, completed using reference TRBV7-2 and TRBJ1-2, is GAGVSQSPSNKVTEKGKDVELRCDPISGHTALYWYRQSLGQGLEFLIYFQGNSAPDKSGLPSDRFSAERTGGSVSTLTIQRTQQEDSAVYLCASSLQGGQGVLVGGYTFGSGTRLTVV.